The rows below give T cell receptor beta chains drawn from one sample of a study of CD4 T cells in lung cancer. Repertoires were generated with immunoSEQ multiplex PCR, while TCRdb's copy carries only in-frame clones and drops some. The data hold fewer than 5,000 clones, with just under 75% observed a single time. Material for sequencing was lung tumor tissue. Receptor source: a man aged 55 to 70 with non-small cell lung cancer. The CDR3 runs from the conserved cysteine through the conserved F or W. A D gene is named only where the DNA matches it firmly. The size of a clone is reported for some rows only, either as once, few or many, or as a class for expanded clones.

D: TRBD1
J: TRBJ1-2
V: TRBV19
size: large
CDR3: CASSPQAQGAGYGYTF
DNA: TGTGCCAGTAGTCCACAAGCACAGGGGGCTGGCTATGGCTACACCTTC

D: TRBD2
J: TRBJ2-1
V: TRBV29-1
size: .
CDR3: CSVGSGRANNEQFF
DNA: TGCAGCGTTGGAAGCGGGAGGGCCAATAATGAGCAGTTCTTC

D: .
J: TRBJ2-7
V: TRBV27
size: few
CDR3: CASSRTNSYEQYF
DNA: TGTGCCAGCAGCCGAACTAATTCCTACGAGCAGTACTTC

D: .
J: TRBJ2-1
V: TRBV15
size: .
CDR3: CATSRDWGRNEQFF
DNA: TGTGCCACCAGCAGAGATTGGGGGAGGAATGAGCAGTTCTTC

D: TRBD2
J: TRBJ2-7
V: TRBV15
size: .
CDR3: CATSRVSIAGGRGEQYF
DNA: TGTGCCACCAGCAGAGTATCAATAGCGGGAGGGCGAGGTGAGCAGTACTTC

D: .
J: TRBJ2-7
V: TRBV2
size: .
CDR3: CASNRPFSYEQYF
DNA: TGTGCCAGCAACAGGCCCTTCTCCTACGAGCAGTACTTC

D: TRBD1
J: TRBJ1-2
V: TRBV18
size: once
CDR3: CASSPRTGHGYTF
DNA: TGTGCCAGCTCACCAAGGACAGGGCATGGCTACACCTTC

D: .
J: TRBJ1-2
V: TRBV7-9
size: .
CDR3: CASSLLQGYYGYTF
DNA: TGTGCCAGCAGCTTACTCCAGGGGTACTATGGCTACACCTTC

D: .
J: TRBJ1-4
V: TRBV5-8
size: .
CDR3: CASSAWAGETSSEKLFF
DNA: TGTGCCAGCAGCGCCTGGGCAGGGGAGACGAGTTCGGAAAAACTGTTTTTT

D: TRBD1
J: TRBJ1-5
V: TRBV6-6
size: .
CDR3: CASSQPGQGGQPQHF
DNA: TGTGCCAGCAGTCAGCCGGGACAGGGTGGACAGCCCCAGCATTTT

D: TRBD1
J: TRBJ1-2
V: TRBV27
size: once
CDR3: CASSLSAQGAGGYTF
DNA: TGTGCCAGCAGTTTATCGGCCCAGGGGGCGGGTGGCTACACCTTC

D: TRBD2
J: TRBJ2-1
V: TRBV28
size: .
CDR3: CASSLWGTSVYNEQFF
DNA: TGTGCCAGCAGTTTATGGGGGACTAGCGTTTACAATGAGCAGTTCTTC

D: .
J: TRBJ1-4
V: TRBV2
size: .
CDR3: CATSGPTTEKLFF
DNA: TGTGCCACCTCGGGTCCCACAACGGAAAAACTGTTTTTT

D: TRBD2
J: TRBJ2-3
V: TRBV5-1
size: .
CDR3: CASSSTSGRADTQYF
DNA: TGCGCCAGCAGCTCGACTAGCGGGAGAGCAGATACGCAGTATTTT

D: .
J: TRBJ1-5
V: TRBV28
size: .
CDR3: CASTRDGLGNQPQHF
DNA: TGTGCCAGCACGAGGGATGGGTTGGGCAATCAGCCCCAGCATTTT

D: .
J: TRBJ1-6
V: TRBV7-3
size: .
CDR3: CASSPDGYNSPLHF
DNA: TGTGCCAGCAGCCCAGACGGGTATAATTCACCCCTCCACTTT

D: TRBD2
J: TRBJ2-1
V: TRBV9
size: .
CDR3: CASSVGTSGINEQFF
DNA: TGTGCCAGCAGCGTAGGCACTAGCGGGATAAATGAGCAGTTCTTC

D: TRBD2
J: TRBJ2-1
V: TRBV19
size: .
CDR3: CASNTAGGRGNEQFF
DNA: TGTGCCAGTAATACAGCGGGAGGGCGTGGCAATGAGCAGTTCTTC

D: .
J: TRBJ1-6
V: TRBV30
size: .
CDR3: CAGGAEYNSPLHF
DNA: TGTGCGGGGGGGGCCGAATATAATTCACCCCTCCACTTT

D: TRBD2
J: TRBJ2-1
V: TRBV10-3
size: .
CDR3: CAISESTGGTYNEQFF
DNA: TGTGCCATCAGTGAGTCGACGGGGGGGACCTACAATGAGCAGTTCTTC

D: TRBD2
J: TRBJ2-1
V: TRBV19
size: .
CDR3: CASSISGNYNEQFF
DNA: TGTGCCAGTAGTATCAGCGGGAATTACAATGAGCAGTTCTTC

D: .
J: TRBJ1-3
V: TRBV6-6
size: few
CDR3: CASTFSTGYGNTIYF
DNA: TGTGCCAGCACCTTCTCGACGGGATATGGAAACACCATATATTTT

D: TRBD2
J: TRBJ2-7
V: TRBV10-1
size: .
CDR3: CASSESSSGSYEQYF
DNA: TGCGCCAGCAGTGAGTCCTCTAGCGGGAGCTACGAGCAGTACTTC

D: TRBD2
J: TRBJ2-1
V: TRBV6-1
size: few
CDR3: CASSISGRARDEQFF
DNA: TGTGCCAGCAGTATTAGCGGGAGGGCACGGGATGAGCAGTTCTTC

D: .
J: TRBJ2-7
V: TRBV5-1
size: .
CDR3: CASSLGSSSYEQYF
DNA: TGCGCCAGCAGCCTAGGATCGAGCTCCTACGAGCAGTACTTC

D: .
J: TRBJ2-2
V: TRBV5-8
size: .
CDR3: CASSARWASRGTGELFF
DNA: TGTGCCAGCAGTGCCCGGTGGGCATCTAGAGGGACCGGGGAGCTGTTTTTT

D: TRBD1
J: TRBJ1-1
V: TRBV27
size: once
CDR3: CASRKLTGGITEAFF
DNA: TGTGCCAGCCGAAAGCTAACAGGGGGCATCACTGAAGCTTTCTTT

D: TRBD1
J: TRBJ2-3
V: TRBV13
size: .
CDR3: CASSNTRTGSTDTQYF
DNA: TGTGCCAGCAGCAATACTCGGACAGGGAGCACAGATACGCAGTATTTT

D: .
J: TRBJ2-2
V: TRBV11-2
size: .
CDR3: CASSLAGELFF
DNA: TGTGCCAGCAGCTTGGCTGGGGAGCTGTTTTTT

D: .
J: TRBJ1-5
V: TRBV6-6
size: .
CDR3: CASSYPRRINQPQHF
DNA: TGTGCCAGTAGTTACCCCAGAAGAATTAATCAGCCCCAGCATTTT

D: TRBD1
J: TRBJ1-3
V: TRBV18
size: .
CDR3: CASSLQTGSGNTIYF
DNA: TGTGCCAGCTCACTGCAGACAGGGAGTGGAAACACCATATATTTT

D: TRBD1
J: TRBJ1-1
V: TRBV6-5
size: .
CDR3: CASSPNRDRGQAFF
DNA: TGTGCCAGCAGCCCTAACCGGGACAGGGGGCAAGCTTTCTTT